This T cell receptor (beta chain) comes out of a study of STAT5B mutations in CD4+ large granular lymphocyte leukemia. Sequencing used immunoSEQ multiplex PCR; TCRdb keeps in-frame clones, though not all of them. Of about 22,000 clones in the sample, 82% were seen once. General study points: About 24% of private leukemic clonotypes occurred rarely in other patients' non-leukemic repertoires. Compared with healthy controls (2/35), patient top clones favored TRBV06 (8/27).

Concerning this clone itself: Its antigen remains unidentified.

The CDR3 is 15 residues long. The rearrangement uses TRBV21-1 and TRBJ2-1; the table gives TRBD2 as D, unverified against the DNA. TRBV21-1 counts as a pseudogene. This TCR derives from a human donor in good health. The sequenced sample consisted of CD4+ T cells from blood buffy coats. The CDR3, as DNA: TGTGCCAGCAGGCCGGGACTAGTCCCCTACAATGAGCAGTTCTTC. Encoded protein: CASRPGLVPYNEQFF.